This T cell receptor beta chain emerged from a study of blood T cell repertoires in COVID-19. Study information: Researchers got acute and convalescent COVID-19 samples from the United States, Italy and Spain. The analysed material was cDNA or gDNA that came from T cells, B-cell-depleted T cells, or PBMCs.

The CDR3 extends over 13 amino acids. The germline gives CDR1 MNHEY, CDR2 SMNVEV (reference sequence). The V gene lost 3 bases and the J gene lost 7 bases, with 10 bases spanning the gap. The authors' processing: The authors estimated nucleated cell counts from reference gene primer amplification. Libraries were prepared by immunoSEQ multiplex PCR; TCRdb keeps only in-frame clonotypes and omits some of them. That table supplies the V and J calls and clone size; D and trimming were determined from the DNA. The repertoire holds hundreds of thousands of clones, with less than 90% as singletons. The specimen sequenced was peripheral blood. This sequence was found in a woman aged 70-85 years with active or convalescent COVID-19. The rearrangement joins TRBV27 to TRBJ1-5; no firm D call. This CDR3 reads CASSFVPGQPQHF. CDR3 nucleotide sequence: TGTGCCAGCAGTTTTGTACCTGGCCAGCCCCAGCATTTT.